These 24 T cell receptor beta chains came from one sample sequenced in a study of blood T cell repertoires in COVID-19. Sequenced by immunoSEQ multiplex PCR; TCRdb stores in-frame clones only, minus some. The table records around 110,000 clones, approximately 78% of them present only once. Source material: peripheral blood. All receptors come from a man aged 70 or older with acute or convalescent COVID-19.

In this sample, this clone turned up once. The chain combines TRBV18 with TRBJ1-6; 9 bases are a match to TRBD1. J gave up 9 bases and V 0 bases, and 9 bases lay outside the gene matches. Germline lookup yields CDR1 KGHSH and CDR2 LQKENI. The CDR3 totals 17 residues. In nucleotides, the CDR3 is TGTGCCAGCTCACCACCCACGACAGGGGGACTGAGTTCACCCCTCCACTTT. It yields the protein CASSPPTTGGLSSPLHF.

The rearrangement uses TRBV28 and TRBJ2-1; D is uncertain. V lost 5 bases and J 2 bases, leaving 7 bases between the germline ends. This CDR3 has 13 residues. The germline gives CDR1 MDHEN, CDR2 SYDVKM. CDR3 sequence (DNA): TGTGCCAGCAGTCCCCCGGCCTACAATGAGCAGTTCTTC. Translated, it gives CASSPPAYNEQFF.

J is TRBJ1-5 and V is TRBV19; no reliable D call. The CDR3 totals 13 residues. The V and J ends lost 1 base and 7 bases respectively, with 8 bases between them. The V gene's germline CDR1 is LNHDA and CDR2 SQIVND (reference sequence). The CDR3 reads CASSIGRRQPQHF. The CDR3 DNA sequence: TGTGCCAGTAGTATAGGGAGGCGGCAGCCCCAGCATTTT.

This chain links TRBV10-1 with TRBJ2-7, with D maybe TRBD1 (6 bases). This CDR3 is built from 12 residues. Germline V gene lookup returns CDR1 WNHNN and CDR2 SYGVQD (reference sequence). The V gene lost 6 bases and the J gene lost 4 bases, with 10 bases spanning the gap. The CDR3 spells CASRGDNYEQYF. The CDR3 nucleotides read TGCGCCAGCAGGGGGGACAATTACGAGCAGTACTTC.

CDR3 bases: TGTGCCAGCAGCCCGGACAGGGGGCCGGTAGAGACCCAGTACTTC. This translates into CASSPDRGPVETQYF. The J gene is TRBJ2-5, the V gene TRBV11-2; 11 bases line up with TRBD1. Unmatched junction bases numbered 6, after V lost 5 bases and J lost 4 bases. Germline CDR1 SGHAT, CDR2 FQNNGV. CDR3 length equals 15 residues.

This clone is a singleton in its sample. One end of the junction varies from germline; a read error may be responsible. This same CDR3 is encoded by further DNA sequences in the sample. The chain couples TRBV18 to TRBJ1-2, with D perhaps TRBD1 (5 bases). The CDR3 extends over 14 amino acids. The germline CDR1 and CDR2 sequences are KGHSH and LQKENI. This CDR3 is CASSPPSPQGGYTF. The CDR3, as DNA: TGTGCCAGCTCACCACCGTCTCCCCAGGGCGGCTACACTTTC.

V and J are TRBV10-1 and TRBJ2-1, with a weak D call TRBD2 (5 bases). The CDR3 totals 12 residues. Deletions cut 5 bases from V and 5 bases from J, with 7 bases between. Germline V lookup: CDR1 WNHNN, CDR2 SYGVQD (reference sequence). CDR3 region: CASSRDNNEQFF. For the CDR3, the DNA is TGCGCCAGCAGTCGGGATAACAATGAGCAGTTCTTC.

The chain has TRBV1 and TRBJ2-3; TRBD2 is taken as the D call from the table, unchecked against the DNA. TRBV1 is an annotated pseudogene. This CDR3 is built from 15 residues. The CDR3 DNA is TGCACCAGCAGCCGGCCGCGGGGGCGCACAGATACGCAGTATTTT. This gives the protein CTSSRPRGRTDTQYF.

This clone was picked up a small number of times. J is TRBJ1-6 and V is TRBV7-8; TRBD1 aligns across 8 bases. V lost 2 bases, J lost 9 bases, and 3 bases stayed unmatched. The V gene's germline CDR1 is SGHVS and CDR2 FQNEAQ. CDR3 size: 14 residues. CDR3 region: CASSLSDRVSPLHF. Written as DNA, the CDR3 is TGTGCCAGCAGCTTATCGGACAGGGTTTCACCCCTCCACTTT. Supplemented by reference TRBV7-8 and TRBJ1-6, the full variable domain reads GAGVSQSPRYKVAKRGQDVALRCDPISGHVSLFWYQQALGQGPEFLTYFQNEAQLDKSGLPSDRFFAERPEGSVSTLKIQRTQQEDSAVYLCASSLSDRVSPLHFGNGTRLTVT.

The J gene is TRBJ2-3, the V gene TRBV5-5; possibly TRBD1 for D (5 bases). Deletions cut 2 bases from V and 0 bases from J, with 13 bases between. Germline V gene data show CDR1 as SGHKS and CDR2 as YYEKEE (reference sequence). The CDR3 runs 16 residues. The CDR3 sequence: CASSFSGWTSTDTQYF. The CDR3 DNA follows: TGTGCCAGCAGCTTTAGTGGGTGGACAAGCACAGATACGCAGTATTTT.

The gene calls are TRBV6-5 and TRBJ1-2; TRBD1 might be the D (6 bases). Trimming took off 7 bases at V and 8 bases at J, with 23 bases between the two ends. The CDR3 contains 15 residues. CDR1 MNHEY and CDR2 SVGAGI come from the germline V gene. The CDR3 region is CASTLATGPSMGYTF. The CDR3 coding sequence is TGTGCCAGCACGTTGGCGACAGGACCTAGTATGGGCTACACCTTC.

The chain combines TRBV20-1 with TRBJ1-1, with D perhaps matching TRBD1 (5 bases). Germline V gene lookup returns CDR1 DFQATT and CDR2 SNEGSKA (reference sequence). V gave up 3 bases and J gave up 4 bases, with 9 bases separating them. The CDR3 sequence is 12 residues long. The CDR3 reads CSASDRGTEAFF. For the CDR3, the DNA is TGCAGTGCTAGTGACAGAGGCACTGAAGCTTTCTTT.

This sequence joins TRBV27 and TRBJ2-2; a weak D match, TRBD2 (6 bases). From germline, CDR1 is MNHEY and CDR2 SMNVEV (reference sequence). The V end was cut by 7 bases, the J end by 6 bases, with 15 bases between. CDR3 length equals 14 residues. The CDR3 sequence is CASKRAGAAGELFF. CDR3 DNA: TGTGCCAGCAAGCGGGCCGGGGCGGCCGGGGAGCTGTTTTTT.

The rearrangement uses TRBV28 and TRBJ1-2, with TRBD1 matching over 9 bases. The germline V gene has CDR1 MDHEN and CDR2 SYDVKM. Germline trimming cut 8 bases from V and 9 bases from J; bases unmatched to any gene: 19. The CDR3 extends over 16 amino acids. The CDR3 bases are TGTGCCAGCTTGTTGAGCCTAACGCCGACAGGGGGTAGCTACACCTTC. This translates into CASLLSLTPTGGSYTF.

V and J are TRBV25-1 and TRBJ1-1; D gene uncertain. The CDR3 has 11 residues. The V and J ends lost 8 bases and 3 bases respectively, with 7 bases between them. In germline, CDR1 is MGHDK, CDR2 SYGVNS. The CDR3 DNA reads as TGTGCCAGCGCAGGTTACACTGAAGCTTTCTTT. Amino acid sequence: CASAGYTEAFF.

The rearrangement uses TRBV12-5 and TRBJ2-1; 7 nucleotides match TRBD1. The germline gives CDR1 LGHNT, CDR2 FRNRAP. This CDR3 spans 15 amino acids. J was trimmed by 9 bases and V by 1 base; bases with no gene match: 9. CDR3 in amino acids: CASGLGQQGNGEQFF. The CDR3 nucleotides are TGTGCTAGTGGTTTGGGACAACAGGGGAACGGTGAGCAGTTCTTC.

The chain has TRBV6-5 and TRBJ2-3; 8 bases map to TRBD1. V shed 7 bases, J shed 13 bases, and the junction held 10 bases outside the gene matches. The length of the CDR3 is 12 residues. Germline V gene sequence: CDR1 MNHEY, CDR2 SVGAGI. The CDR3 DNA is TGTGCCAGCACCAGCCGACAGGGGATAAAGTATTTT. This translates into CASTSRQGIKYF.

This clone was picked up a small number of times. CDR3 amino acids: CASSFRALGTEAFF. In DNA form, the CDR3 reads TGTGCCAGTAGTTTCAGGGCTCTGGGCACTGAAGCTTTCTTT. The chain uses TRBV19 and TRBJ1-1, with D perhaps matching TRBD1 (5 bases). V was clipped by 5 bases and J by 4 bases, with 14 bases between them. CDR1 LNHDA and CDR2 SQIVND come from the germline V gene (reference sequence). This CDR3 is built from 14 residues. Full variable domain (rest looked up from reference TRBV19 and TRBJ1-1): DGGITQSPKYLFRKEGQNVTLSCEQNLNHDAMYWYRQDPGQGLRLIYYSQIVNDFQKGDIAEGYSVSREKKESFPLTVTSAQKNPTAFYLCASSFRALGTEAFFGQGTRLTVV.

This sequence joins TRBV9 and TRBJ2-1, with 8 bases lining up with TRBD2. The V gene's germline CDR1 is SGDLS and CDR2 YYNGEE. J was trimmed by 6 bases and V by 4 bases; bases with no gene match: 9. The CDR3 extends over 15 amino acids. CDR3 in amino acids: CASSSPPGGGNEQFF. For the CDR3, the DNA is TGTGCCAGCAGCTCTCCCCCGGGGGGGGGCAATGAGCAGTTCTTC.

The chain employs TRBV2 and TRBJ1-5; a possible D gene is TRBD1 (6 bases). Germline lookup yields CDR1 SNHLY and CDR2 FYNNEI. The V end lost 5 bases, the J end lost 1 base, and 9 bases lay between the germline ends. The CDR3 has 14 residues. This CDR3 reads CASSRTESNQPQHF. Written as DNA, the CDR3 is TGTGCCAGCAGTAGGACAGAAAGCAATCAGCCCCAGCATTTT.

The chain carries TRBV20-1 and TRBJ2-3, with D maybe TRBD2 (5 bases). This CDR3 region has 11 residues. Germline values: CDR1 DFQATT, CDR2 SNEGSKA (reference sequence). Trimming took 6 bases from V and 9 from J, leaving 13 bases between them. For the CDR3, the DNA is TGCAGTGCCCAGGTTAGCGAAACGCAGTATTTT. It specifies CSAQVSETQYF.

This chain joins TRBV6-5 and TRBJ1-3; TRBD1 is a possible D gene (5 bases). Deletions cut 0 bases from V and 6 bases from J, with 12 bases between. This CDR3 region has 15 residues. The germline CDR1 and CDR2 sequences are MNHEY and SVGAGI. The CDR3 nucleotides read TGTGCCAGCAGTTACTCCGCCAGGGACTTAAACACCATATATTTT. It translates to CASSYSARDLNTIYF.

The chain recombines TRBV19 with TRBJ2-1; a weak D match, TRBD1 (5 bases). V lost 6 bases, J lost 3 bases, and 18 bases lay in between. Germline assignment: CDR1 LNHDA and CDR2 SQIVND (reference sequence). CDR3 length: 16 amino acids. CDR3 loop: CASRSRAGQGYNEQFF. For the CDR3, the DNA is TGTGCCAGTAGATCCCGGGCAGGGCAGGGCTACAATGAGCAGTTCTTC. Combining the CDR3 with reference TRBV19 and TRBJ2-1 gives the whole variable domain DGGITQSPKYLFRKEGQNVTLSCEQNLNHDAMYWYRQDPGQGLRLIYYSQIVNDFQKGDIAEGYSVSREKKESFPLTVTSAQKNPTAFYLCASRSRAGQGYNEQFFGPGTRLTVL.

The chain recombines TRBV5-1 with TRBJ2-7; D might be TRBD1 (6 bases). Germline CDR1 reads SGHRS; CDR2 reads YFSETQ. The CDR3 is made up of 15 amino acids. The V and J ends lost 2 bases and 3 bases respectively, with 15 bases between them. The CDR3, as DNA: TGCGCCAGCAGCTTAACAGGGTCCCGCGACTACGAGCAGTACTTC. Residues: CASSLTGSRDYEQYF.